This TCR beta chain was captured by sequencing in a study of OX40 agonist ivuxolimab in advanced cancers. Looking at the study overall: Given to patients was ivuxolimab, an agonistic anti-OX40 (CD134) antibody. Patients were dosed intravenously with ivuxolimab at 0.01 to 10 mg/kg every 2 weeks. Patients treated during dose escalation were battling hepatocellular carcinoma, melanoma, renal cell or head and neck cancer.

Germline V gene data show CDR1 as SNHLY and CDR2 as FYNNEI. The CDR3 is 16 amino acids. V was clipped by 5 bases and J by 7 bases; unmatched bases: 13. Comment on this clone: Antigen unknown.

The study, taken as a whole, reports: Circulating CD4+ and CD8+ T cells showed clonal expansion by week 6 at 0.1 to 3.0 mg/kg.

Here immunoSEQ multiplex PCR was the method, and the copy in TCRdb shows in-frame clones only, minus some. The sample contains around 87,000 clones, 85% to 95% of which appear only once. Sequencing used CD4+ or CD8+ T cells sorted from blood, obtained in a trial of the OX40 agonist ivuxolimab. The sequence was obtained from an adult with an advanced solid tumor such as melanoma, head and neck, liver or kidney cancer. This chain joins TRBV2 and TRBJ2-3; 9 bases fit TRBD2. CDR3 sequence: CASSPSMGLASYTQYF. CDR3 coding DNA: TGTGCCAGCAGTCCGAGTATGGGACTAGCATCGTATACGCAGTATTTT.